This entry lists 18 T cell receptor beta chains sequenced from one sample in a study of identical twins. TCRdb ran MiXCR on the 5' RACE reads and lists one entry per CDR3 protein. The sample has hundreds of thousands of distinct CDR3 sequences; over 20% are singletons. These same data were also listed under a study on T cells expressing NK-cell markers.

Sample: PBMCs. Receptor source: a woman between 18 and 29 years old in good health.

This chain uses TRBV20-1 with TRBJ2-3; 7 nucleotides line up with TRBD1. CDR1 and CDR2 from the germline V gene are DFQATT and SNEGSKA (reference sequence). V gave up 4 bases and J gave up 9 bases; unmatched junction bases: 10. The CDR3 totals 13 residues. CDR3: CSATGTAVETQYF. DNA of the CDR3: TGCAGTGCTACCGGGACAGCGGTCGAGACGCAGTATTTT.

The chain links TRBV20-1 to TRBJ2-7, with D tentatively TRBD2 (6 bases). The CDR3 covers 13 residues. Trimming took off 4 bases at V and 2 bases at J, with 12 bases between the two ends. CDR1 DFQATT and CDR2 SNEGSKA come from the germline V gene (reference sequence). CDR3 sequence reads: CSAIAEGTYEQYF. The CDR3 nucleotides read TGCAGTGCTATAGCGGAGGGCACCTACGAGCAGTACTTC.

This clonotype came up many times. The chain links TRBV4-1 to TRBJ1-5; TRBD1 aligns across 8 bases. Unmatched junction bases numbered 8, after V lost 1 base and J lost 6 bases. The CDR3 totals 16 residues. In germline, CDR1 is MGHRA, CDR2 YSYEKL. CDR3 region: CASSQADRVGSQPQHF. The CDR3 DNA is TGCGCCAGCAGCCAAGCGGACAGGGTTGGGAGTCAGCCCCAGCATTTT.

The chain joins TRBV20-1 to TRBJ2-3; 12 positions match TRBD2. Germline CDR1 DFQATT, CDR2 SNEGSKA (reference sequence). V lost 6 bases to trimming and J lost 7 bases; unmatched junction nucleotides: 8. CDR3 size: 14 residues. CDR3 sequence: CSAHPSGRENTQYF. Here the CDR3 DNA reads TGCAGTGCCCACCCTAGCGGGAGGGAAAATACGCAGTATTTT.

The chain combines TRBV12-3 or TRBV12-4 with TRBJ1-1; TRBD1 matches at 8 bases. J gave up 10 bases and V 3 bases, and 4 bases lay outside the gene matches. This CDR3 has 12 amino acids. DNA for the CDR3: TGTGCCAGCAGTTTGACAGGGGAAGTAGCTTTCTTT. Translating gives CASSLTGEVAFF.

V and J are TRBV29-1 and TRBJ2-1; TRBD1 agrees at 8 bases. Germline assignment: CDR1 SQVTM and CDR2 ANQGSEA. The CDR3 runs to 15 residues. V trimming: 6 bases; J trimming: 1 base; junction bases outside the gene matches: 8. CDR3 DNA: TGCAGCGTAGAGACAGGGGCCCCTTCCTACAATGAGCAGTTCTTC. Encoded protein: CSVETGAPSYNEQFF.

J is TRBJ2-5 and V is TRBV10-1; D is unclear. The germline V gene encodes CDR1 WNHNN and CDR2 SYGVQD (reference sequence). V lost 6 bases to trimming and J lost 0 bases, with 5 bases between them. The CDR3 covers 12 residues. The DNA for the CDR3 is TGCGCCAGCAGCGCGGACCAAGAGACCCAGTACTTC. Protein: CASSADQETQYF.

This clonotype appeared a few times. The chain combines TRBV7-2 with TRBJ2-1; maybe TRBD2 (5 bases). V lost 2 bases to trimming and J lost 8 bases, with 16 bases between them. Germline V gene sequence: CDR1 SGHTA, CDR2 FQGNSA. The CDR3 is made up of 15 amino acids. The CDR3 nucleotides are TGTGCCAGCAGCTTACTGACCCTAACTAGGGATGAGCAGTTCTTC. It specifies CASSLLTLTRDEQFF.

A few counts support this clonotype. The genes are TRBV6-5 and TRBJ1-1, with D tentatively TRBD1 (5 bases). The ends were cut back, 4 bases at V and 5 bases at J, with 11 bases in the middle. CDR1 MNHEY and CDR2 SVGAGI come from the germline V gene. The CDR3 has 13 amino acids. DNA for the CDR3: TGTGCCAGCAGTTCGGGGGGGGAGACTGAAGCTTTCTTT. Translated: CASSSGGETEAFF.

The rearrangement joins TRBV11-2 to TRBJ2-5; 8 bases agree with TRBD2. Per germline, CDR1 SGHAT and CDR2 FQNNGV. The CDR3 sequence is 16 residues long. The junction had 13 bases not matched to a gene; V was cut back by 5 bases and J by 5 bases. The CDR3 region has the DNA TGTGCCAGCAGCCTATTGACTAGCGTAGTTCAGGAGACCCAGTACTTC. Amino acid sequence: CASSLLTSVVQETQYF.

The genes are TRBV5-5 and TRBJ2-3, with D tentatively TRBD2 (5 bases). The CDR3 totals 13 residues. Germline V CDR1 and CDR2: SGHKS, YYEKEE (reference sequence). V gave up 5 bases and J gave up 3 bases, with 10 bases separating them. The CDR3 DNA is TGTGCCAGCAGAGGCGGGTTAACAGATACGCAGTATTTT. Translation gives CASRGGLTDTQYF.

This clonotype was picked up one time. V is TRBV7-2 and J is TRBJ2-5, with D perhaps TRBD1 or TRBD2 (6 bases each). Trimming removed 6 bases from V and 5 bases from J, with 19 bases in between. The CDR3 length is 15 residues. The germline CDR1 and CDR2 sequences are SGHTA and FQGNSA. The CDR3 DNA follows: TGTGCCAGCAGACCGGGGGCCCCGTATGAGGAGACCCAGTACTTC. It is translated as CASRPGAPYEETQYF.

CDR3 protein: CASSNSGGSVRSDTDTQYF. The CDR3, as DNA: TGTGCCAGCAGCAATTCGGGGGGTTCCGTCAGGTCGGATACAGATACGCAGTATTTT. The gene calls are TRBV21-1 and TRBJ2-3; no check of the table's D call, TRBD1, against the DNA was made. TRBV21-1 is noted as a pseudogene. CDR3 size: 19 residues.

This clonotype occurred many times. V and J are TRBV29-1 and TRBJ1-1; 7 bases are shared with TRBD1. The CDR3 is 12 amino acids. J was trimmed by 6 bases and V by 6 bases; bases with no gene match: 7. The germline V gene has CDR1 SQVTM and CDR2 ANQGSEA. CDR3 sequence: CSVDPGGSEAFF. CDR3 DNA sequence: TGCAGCGTCGATCCAGGGGGTTCTGAAGCTTTCTTT.

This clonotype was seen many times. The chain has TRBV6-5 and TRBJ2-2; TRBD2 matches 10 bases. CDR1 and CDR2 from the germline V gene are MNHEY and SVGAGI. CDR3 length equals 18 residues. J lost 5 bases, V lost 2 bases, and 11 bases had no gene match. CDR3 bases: TGTGCCAGCAGTTACCGACCCCCCACAGCGGGAGGGACCGGGGAGCTGTTTTTT. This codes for CASSYRPPTAGGTGELFF.

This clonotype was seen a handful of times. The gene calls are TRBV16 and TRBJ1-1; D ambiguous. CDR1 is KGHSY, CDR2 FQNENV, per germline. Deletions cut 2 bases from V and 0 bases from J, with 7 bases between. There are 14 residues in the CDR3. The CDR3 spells CASSQETVNTEAFF. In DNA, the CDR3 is TGTGCCAGCAGCCAAGAAACAGTGAACACTGAAGCTTTCTTT.

The CDR3 DNA reads as TGCAGCGTTGCTGGACAGGGTATTCGCGAGCAGTACTTC. This codes for CSVAGQGIREQYF. The V and J genes are TRBV29-1 and TRBJ2-7; 8 positions agree with TRBD1. The CDR3 extends over 13 amino acids. Germline assignment: CDR1 SQVTM and CDR2 ANQGSEA. V shed 4 bases, J shed 6 bases, and the junction held 8 bases outside the gene matches.

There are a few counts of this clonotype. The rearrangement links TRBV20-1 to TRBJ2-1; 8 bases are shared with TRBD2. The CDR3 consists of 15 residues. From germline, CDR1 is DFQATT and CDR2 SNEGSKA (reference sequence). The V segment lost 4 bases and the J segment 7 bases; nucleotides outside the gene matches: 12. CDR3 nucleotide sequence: TGCAGTGCTAAAGAAATCGGGAGGGCCGTTAATGAGCAGTTCTTC. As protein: CSAKEIGRAVNEQFF.